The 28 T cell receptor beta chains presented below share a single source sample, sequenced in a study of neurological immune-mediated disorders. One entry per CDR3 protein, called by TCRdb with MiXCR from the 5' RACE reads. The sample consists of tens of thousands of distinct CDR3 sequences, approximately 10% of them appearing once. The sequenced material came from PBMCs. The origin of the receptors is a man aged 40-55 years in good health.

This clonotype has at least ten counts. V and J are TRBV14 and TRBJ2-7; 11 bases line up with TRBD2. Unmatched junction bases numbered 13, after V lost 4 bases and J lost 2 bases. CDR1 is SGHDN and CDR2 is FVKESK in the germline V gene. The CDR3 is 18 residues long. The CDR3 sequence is CASSLLAGGPRRTYEQYF. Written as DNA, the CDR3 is TGTGCCAGCAGCCTCCTAGCGGGAGGCCCCCGGAGGACCTACGAGCAGTACTTC.

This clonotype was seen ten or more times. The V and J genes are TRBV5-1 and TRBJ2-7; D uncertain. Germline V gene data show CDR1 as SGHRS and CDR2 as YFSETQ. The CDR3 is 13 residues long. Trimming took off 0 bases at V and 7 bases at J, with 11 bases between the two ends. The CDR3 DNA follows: TGCGCCAGCAGCTTGGATATCCTGGGAGAGCAGTACTTC. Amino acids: CASSLDILGEQYF.

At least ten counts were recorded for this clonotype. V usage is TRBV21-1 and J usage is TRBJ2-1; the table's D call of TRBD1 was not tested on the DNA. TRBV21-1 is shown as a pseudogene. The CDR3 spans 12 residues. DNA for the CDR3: TGTGCCAGCAGCAAAGTGGGGGGTGAGCAGTTCTTC. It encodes CASSKVGGEQFF.

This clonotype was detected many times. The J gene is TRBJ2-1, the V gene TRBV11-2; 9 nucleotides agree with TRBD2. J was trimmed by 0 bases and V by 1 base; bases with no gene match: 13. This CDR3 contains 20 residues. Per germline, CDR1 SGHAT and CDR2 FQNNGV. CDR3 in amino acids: CASSLGGGGAFPASYNEQFF. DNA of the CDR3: TGTGCCAGCAGCTTAGGGGGCGGGGGGGCATTCCCTGCCTCCTACAATGAGCAGTTCTTC. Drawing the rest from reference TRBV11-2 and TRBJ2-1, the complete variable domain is EAGVAQSPRYKIIEKRQSVAFWCNPISGHATLYWYQQILGQGPKLLIQFQNNGVVDDSQLPKDRFSAERLKGVDSTLKIQPAKLEDSAVYLCASSLGGGGAFPASYNEQFFGPGTRLTVL.

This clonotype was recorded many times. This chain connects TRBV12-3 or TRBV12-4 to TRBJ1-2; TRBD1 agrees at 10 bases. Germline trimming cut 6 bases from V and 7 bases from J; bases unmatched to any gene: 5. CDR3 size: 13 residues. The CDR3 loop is CASSLTGGFGYTF. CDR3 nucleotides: TGTGCCAGCAGCTTGACAGGGGGCTTTGGCTACACCTTC.

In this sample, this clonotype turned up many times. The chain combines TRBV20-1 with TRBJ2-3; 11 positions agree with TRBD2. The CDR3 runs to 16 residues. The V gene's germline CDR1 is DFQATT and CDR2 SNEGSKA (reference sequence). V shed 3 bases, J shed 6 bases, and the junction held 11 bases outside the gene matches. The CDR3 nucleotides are TGCAGTGCTAGCCCCCTACTAGCGGGGGCAGGGGATACGCAGTATTTT. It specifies CSASPLLAGAGDTQYF.

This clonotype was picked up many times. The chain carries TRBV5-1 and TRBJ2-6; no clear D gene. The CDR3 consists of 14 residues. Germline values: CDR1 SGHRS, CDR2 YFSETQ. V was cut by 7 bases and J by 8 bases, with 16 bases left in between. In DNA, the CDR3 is TGCGCCAGCCAAGCCCCCGGAAGGACCAACGTCCTGACTTTC. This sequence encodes CASQAPGRTNVLTF.

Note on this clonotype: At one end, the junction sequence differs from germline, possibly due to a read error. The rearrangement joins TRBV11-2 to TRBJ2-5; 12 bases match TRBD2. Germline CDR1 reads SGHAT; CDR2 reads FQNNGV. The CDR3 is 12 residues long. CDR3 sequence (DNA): TGTGCCAGCGGCTCGACTAGCGGGAGAATAGACTTT. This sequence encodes CASGSTSGRIDF.

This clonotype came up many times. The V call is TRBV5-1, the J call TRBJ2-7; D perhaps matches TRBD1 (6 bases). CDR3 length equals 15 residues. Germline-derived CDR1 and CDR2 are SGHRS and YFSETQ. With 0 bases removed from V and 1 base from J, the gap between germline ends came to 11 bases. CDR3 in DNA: TGCGCCAGCAGCTTGGTAGGGGACAAATCCTACGAGCAGTACTTC. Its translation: CASSLVGDKSYEQYF.

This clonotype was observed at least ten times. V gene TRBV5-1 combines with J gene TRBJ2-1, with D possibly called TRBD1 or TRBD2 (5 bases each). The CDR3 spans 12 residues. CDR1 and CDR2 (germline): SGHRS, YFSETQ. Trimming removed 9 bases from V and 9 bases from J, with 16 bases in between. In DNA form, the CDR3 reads TGCGCCATACCGGGACCGAGGGGTGAGCAGTTCTTC. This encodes CAIPGPRGEQFF.

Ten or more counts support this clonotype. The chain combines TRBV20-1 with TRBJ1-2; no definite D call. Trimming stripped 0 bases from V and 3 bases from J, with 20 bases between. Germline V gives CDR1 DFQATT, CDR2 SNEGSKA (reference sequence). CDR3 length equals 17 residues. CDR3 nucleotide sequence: TGCAGTGCTAGAGATTCGAGGTGGGGTGGATTTGACTATGGCTACACCTTC. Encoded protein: CSARDSRWGGFDYGYTF.

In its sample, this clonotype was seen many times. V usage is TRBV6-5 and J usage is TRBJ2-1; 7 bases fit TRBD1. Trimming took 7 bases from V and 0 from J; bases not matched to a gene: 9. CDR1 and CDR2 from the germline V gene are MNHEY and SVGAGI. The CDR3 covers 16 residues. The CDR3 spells CASTNTGARSYNEQFF. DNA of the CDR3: TGTGCCAGCACCAATACAGGGGCCCGCTCCTACAATGAGCAGTTCTTC.

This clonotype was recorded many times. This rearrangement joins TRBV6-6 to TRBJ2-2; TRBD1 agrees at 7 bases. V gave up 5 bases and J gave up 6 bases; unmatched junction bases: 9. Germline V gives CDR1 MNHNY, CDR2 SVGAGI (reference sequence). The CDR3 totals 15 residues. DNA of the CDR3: TGTGCCAGCAGTCTGGGACAGTGGACGCCCGGGGAGCTGTTTTTT. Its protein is CASSLGQWTPGELFF.

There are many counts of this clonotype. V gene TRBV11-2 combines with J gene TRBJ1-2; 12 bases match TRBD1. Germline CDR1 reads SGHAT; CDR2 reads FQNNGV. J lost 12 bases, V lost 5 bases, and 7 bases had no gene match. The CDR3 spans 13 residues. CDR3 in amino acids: CASSQGQGAIHTF. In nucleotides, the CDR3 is TGTGCCAGCAGCCAGGGACAGGGGGCGATTCACACCTTC.

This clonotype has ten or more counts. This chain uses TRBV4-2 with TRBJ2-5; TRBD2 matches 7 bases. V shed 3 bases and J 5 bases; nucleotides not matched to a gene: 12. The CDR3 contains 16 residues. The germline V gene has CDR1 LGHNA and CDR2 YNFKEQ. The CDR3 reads CASSQDRAGVRETQYF. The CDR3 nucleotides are TGTGCCAGCAGCCAGGACCGGGCGGGGGTGCGGGAGACCCAGTACTTC.

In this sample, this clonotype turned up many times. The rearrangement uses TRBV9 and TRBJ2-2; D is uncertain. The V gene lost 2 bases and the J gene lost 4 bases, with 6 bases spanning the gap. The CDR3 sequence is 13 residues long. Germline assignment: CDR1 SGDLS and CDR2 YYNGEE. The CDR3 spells CASSVLSTGELFF. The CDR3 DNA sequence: TGTGCCAGCAGCGTCCTCAGCACCGGGGAGCTGTTTTTT.

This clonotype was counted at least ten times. Written as DNA, the CDR3 is TGCAGTGCTAGAGATCTGGCGGAGCGGGCTCAAGAGACCCAGTACTTC. This gives the protein CSARDLAERAQETQYF. The chain recombines TRBV20-1 with TRBJ2-5; D perhaps matches TRBD2 (6 bases). CDR3 length: 16 amino acids. Germline lookup yields CDR1 DFQATT and CDR2 SNEGSKA (reference sequence). V was clipped by 0 bases and J by 2 bases, with 16 bases between them.

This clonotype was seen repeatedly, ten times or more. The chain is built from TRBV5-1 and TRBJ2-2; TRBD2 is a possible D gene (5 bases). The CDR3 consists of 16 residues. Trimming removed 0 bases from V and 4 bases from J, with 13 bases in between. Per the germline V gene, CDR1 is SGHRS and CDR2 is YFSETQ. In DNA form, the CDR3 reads TGCGCCAGCAGCTTGGGGGATGCGGGTTTCACCGGGGAGCTGTTTTTT. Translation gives CASSLGDAGFTGELFF.

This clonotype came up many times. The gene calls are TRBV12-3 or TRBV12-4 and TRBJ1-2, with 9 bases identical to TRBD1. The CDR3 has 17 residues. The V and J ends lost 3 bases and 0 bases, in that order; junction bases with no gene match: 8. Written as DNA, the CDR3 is TGTGCCAGCAGTTTTATAGGACAGGGGACTTCTAACTATGGCTACACCTTC. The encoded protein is CASSFIGQGTSNYGYTF.

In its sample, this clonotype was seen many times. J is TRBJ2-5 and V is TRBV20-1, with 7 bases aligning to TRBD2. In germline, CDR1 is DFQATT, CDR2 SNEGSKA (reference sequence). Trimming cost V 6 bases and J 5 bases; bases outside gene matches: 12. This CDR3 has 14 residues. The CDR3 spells CSARLAGSTETQYF. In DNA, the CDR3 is TGCAGTGCCCGTTTAGCGGGTAGTACCGAGACCCAGTACTTC.

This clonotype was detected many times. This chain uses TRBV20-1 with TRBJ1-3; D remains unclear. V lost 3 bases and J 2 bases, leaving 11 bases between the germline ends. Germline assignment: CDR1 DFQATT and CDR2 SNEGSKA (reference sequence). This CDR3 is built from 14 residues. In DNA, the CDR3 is TGCAGTGCTAGCAAGAGGAGTGCTGGAAACACCATATATTTT. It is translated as CSASKRSAGNTIYF.

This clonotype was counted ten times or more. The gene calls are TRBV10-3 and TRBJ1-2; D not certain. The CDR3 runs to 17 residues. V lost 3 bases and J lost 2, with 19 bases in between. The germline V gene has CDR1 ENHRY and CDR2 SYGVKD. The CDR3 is CAISEGPQRELNYGYTF. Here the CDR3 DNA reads TGTGCCATCAGTGAAGGGCCTCAGCGAGAACTAAACTATGGCTACACCTTC.

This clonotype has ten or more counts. The CDR3 DNA reads as TGCAGTGCTAGAGTCGCGGGGGGGCGGAGAGAGACCCAGTACTTC. Amino acids: CSARVAGGRRETQYF. The V and J genes are TRBV20-1 and TRBJ2-5; 9 nucleotides align to TRBD2. Trimming at V came to 1 base and at J to 4 bases, leaving 7 bases not matched to a gene. Germline CDR1 is DFQATT and CDR2 is SNEGSKA (reference sequence). The CDR3 has 15 amino acids.

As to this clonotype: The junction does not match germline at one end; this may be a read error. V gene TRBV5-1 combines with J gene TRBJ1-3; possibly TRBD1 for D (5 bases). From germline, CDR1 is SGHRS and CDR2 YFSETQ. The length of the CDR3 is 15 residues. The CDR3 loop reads CASSATVDSGNSIYF. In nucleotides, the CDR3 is TGCGCCAGCAGCGCGACAGTGGACTCTGGAAACTCCATATATTTT.

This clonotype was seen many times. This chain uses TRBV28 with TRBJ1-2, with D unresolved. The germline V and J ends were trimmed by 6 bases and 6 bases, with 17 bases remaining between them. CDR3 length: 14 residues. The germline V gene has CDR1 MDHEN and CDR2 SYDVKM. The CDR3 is CASRRHFLENGYTF. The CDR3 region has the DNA TGTGCCAGCAGGCGCCACTTCCTTGAGAATGGCTACACCTTC.

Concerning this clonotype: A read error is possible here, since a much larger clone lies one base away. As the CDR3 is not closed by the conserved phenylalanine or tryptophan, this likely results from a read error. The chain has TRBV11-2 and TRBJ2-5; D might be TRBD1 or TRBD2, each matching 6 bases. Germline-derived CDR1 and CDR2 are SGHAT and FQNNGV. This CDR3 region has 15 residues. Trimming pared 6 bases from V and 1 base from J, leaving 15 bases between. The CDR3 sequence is CASSYTGGPQETQYS. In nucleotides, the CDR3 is TGTGCCAGCAGTTATACCGGGGGCCCCCAAGAGACCCAGTACTCC.

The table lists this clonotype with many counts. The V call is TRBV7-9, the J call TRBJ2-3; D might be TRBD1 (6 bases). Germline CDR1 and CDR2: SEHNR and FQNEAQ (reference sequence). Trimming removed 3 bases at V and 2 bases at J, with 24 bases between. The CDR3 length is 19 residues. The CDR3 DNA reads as TGTGCCAGCAGCTTGCCCCCCGGATCCGAGACAGGTTTCACAGATACGCAGTATTTT. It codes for CASSLPPGSETGFTDTQYF.

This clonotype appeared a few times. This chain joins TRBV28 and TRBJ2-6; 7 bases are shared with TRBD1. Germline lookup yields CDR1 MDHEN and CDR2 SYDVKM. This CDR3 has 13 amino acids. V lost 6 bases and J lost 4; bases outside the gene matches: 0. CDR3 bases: TGTGCCAGCAGACAGGGGGGGGCCAACGTCCTGACTTTC. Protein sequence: CASRQGGANVLTF.